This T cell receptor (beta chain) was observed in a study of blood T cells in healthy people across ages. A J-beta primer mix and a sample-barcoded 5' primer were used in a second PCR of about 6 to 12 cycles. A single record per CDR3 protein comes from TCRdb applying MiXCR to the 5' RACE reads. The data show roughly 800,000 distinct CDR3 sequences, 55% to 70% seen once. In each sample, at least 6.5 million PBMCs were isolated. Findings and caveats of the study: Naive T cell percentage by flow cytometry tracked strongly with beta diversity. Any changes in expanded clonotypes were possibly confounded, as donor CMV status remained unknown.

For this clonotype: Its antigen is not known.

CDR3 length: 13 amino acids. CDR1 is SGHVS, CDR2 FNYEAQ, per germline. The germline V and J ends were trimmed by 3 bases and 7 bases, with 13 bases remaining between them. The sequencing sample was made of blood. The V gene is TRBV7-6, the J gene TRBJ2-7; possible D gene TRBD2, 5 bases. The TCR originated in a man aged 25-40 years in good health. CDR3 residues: CASSFASLGEQYF. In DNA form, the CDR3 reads TGTGCCAGCAGCTTCGCTAGCCTGGGTGAGCAGTACTTC.